This TCR beta chain was captured by sequencing in a study of blood T cells in healthy people across ages (dated by TCRdb to the mid-2010s). As for the study more broadly: In model experiments, template switching captured roughly one uniquely barcoded TCR beta cDNA molecule for every two T cells. Using deep sequencing normalized with unique cDNA molecular identifiers, the study measured how TCR beta repertoire diversity changes with age. Four age groups were formed from the donors: young (average approximately 16 years), middle-aged (just under 40), aged (approximately 60) and long-lived (around 80). To avoid experimental bias, donors of different ages were randomly spread across the sequencing lanes. Using the same blood draw, the study looked at two additional independent replicas of 1 million unique cDNA reads for two donors, one aged 18 to 29 and the other aged 80 or older.

General findings and caveats noted by the study authors: Total diversity estimates from one million sequenced T cells were considered lower bounds and underestimates. A strong correlation was found between observed TCR beta diversity and the percentage of naive T cells measured by flow cytometry. Bulk unsorted PBMC profiling prevented conclusive comparison of naive and antigen-experienced compartments. As age increased, observed TCR beta diversity per million T cells dropped in a roughly linear way, and a significant reduction was already evident by age about 36. Because the CMV infection status of the donors was unknown, age-related changes in expanded clonotypes may potentially have been confounded. The long-lived group showed more naive CD4+ T cells, fewer expanded clones and increased TCR diversity than the aged group, suggesting age selection.

Notes on this clonotype: Its antigen specificity is not known. Base qualities are not at hand, and no much larger clone is one base apart.

V and J are trimmed by 5 bases and 2 bases, and the gene matches miss 9 bases of the junction. There are 15 amino acids in the CDR3, from cysteine to phenylalanine inclusive. The read is trimmed to its CDR3 DNA, 45 bases read in frame from base 1. Per the germline V gene (reference sequence), DFQATT is the CDR1 and SNEGSKA is the CDR2. The method was 5' RACE. TCRdb lists the instrument as Illumina HiSeq 2500. The second PCR ran for roughly 7 to 11 cycles and used a J-beta primer mix along with a sample-barcoded 5' primer. A unique molecular identifier was introduced onto each TCR beta cDNA molecule by a template-switch 5' adaptor carrying 12 random nucleotides. Each sample yielded at least 3 million CDR3-containing paired-end reads. The Mint cDNA synthesis kit, primed by a TRBC-specific oligonucleotide, was used to synthesize first-strand cDNA from all RNA. Following uracil-DNA glycosylase treatment, all cDNA underwent a first 18-cycle PCR with the universal primers M1SS and BC2_uni_R. Regarding the original processing steps: Normalization of each sample was performed by random selection of 1 million high-quality reads, each carrying a distinct molecular identifier. Instead of being binned into consensus sequences, reads with shared molecular identifiers were discarded. CDR3 identification, clonotype clustering and error correction used MiTCR with a Q25 quality threshold and the strictest error-elimination algorithm. Lower-bound total TCR beta diversity was estimated with a nonparametric unseen species model using Euler transformation. The public reads were reprocessed in TCRdb via fastp at Q25 and MiXCR, keeping in-frame beta chains. Records with the same CDR3 protein are collapsed into one entry carrying the most frequent genes and DNA. TCRdb's processing, not the authors', yielded these V and J calls. Recorded for this sample are 500,000 to 700,000 distinct CDR3 sequences; around 31% of them occurred a single time. Of the sample, 15% to 19% is held by the ten largest clones.

Systemically healthy Caucasian individuals from Russia, some 36 in total and aged about 6 to 100 years, were included as donors. Roughly 10 milliliters of peripheral blood were collected from each donor into EDTA-treated Vacutainer tubes. Ficoll-Paque density-gradient centrifugation was used to isolate PBMCs, with at least 7 million per sample. Total RNA was extracted from PBMCs with Trizol reagent, with at least 5 micrograms obtained per sample. Naive CD45RAhigh/CD27high T cell percentages were measured by flow cytometry on a PBMC aliquot from every donor. What was sequenced was blood. The source is a woman at least 80 years old in good health. This chain joins TRBV20-1 to TRBJ2-7; 10 central bases correspond to TRBD2. The bases read TGCAGTGCTGCCCCTAGCGGGAGAAAGACCTACGAGCAGTACTTC. The encoded protein is CSAAPSGRKTYEQYF.